This T cell receptor beta chain was recorded in a study of shared T cell receptors in the human thymus. Sequenced by immunoSEQ multiplex PCR; TCRdb stores in-frame clones only, minus some. The table shows fewer than 700,000 clones, with approximately 87% occurring only once. The CDR3 covers 16 residues. The germline V gene has CDR1 MNHNS and CDR2 SASEGT. V was pared by 4 bases and J by 5 bases, with 9 bases of the junction left unmatched. This sample also appeared in a second study, on human thymus T cells.

The sequence came from a boy under three years old with a congenital heart defect. This chain links TRBV6-1 with TRBJ1-1; 11 positions agree with TRBD1. The source material was thymocytes. CDR3 loop: CASSVGQGGVETEAFF. CDR3 DNA: TGTGCCAGCAGTGTGGGACAGGGGGGTGTAGAGACTGAAGCTTTCTTT.